This passage covers 28 T cell receptor beta chains from one sample sequenced in a study of T cell repertoires in ileal Crohn's disease. Clones were read by immunoSEQ multiplex PCR, and TCRdb kept only the in-frame ones, dropping some. The profile shows 7,000 to 8,500 clones, about four fifths of them singletons. Material for sequencing was ileal tissue. These receptors were collected from an adult with Crohn's disease.

The chain has TRBV18 and TRBJ2-4; TRBD1 might be the D (5 bases). Germline V gene sequence: CDR1 KGHSH, CDR2 LQKENI. The germline V and J ends were trimmed by 2 bases and 3 bases, with 14 bases remaining between them. The CDR3 is 16 amino acids. CDR3 in amino acids: CASSPRSRVDKNIQYF. CDR3 sequence (DNA): TGTGCCAGCTCACCAAGATCCAGGGTGGACAAAAACATTCAGTACTTC.

The chain recombines TRBV25-1 with TRBJ2-1; 8 bases fit TRBD2. V gave up 3 bases and J gave up 4 bases; unmatched junction bases: 5. The germline V gene has CDR1 MGHDK and CDR2 SYGVNS. The CDR3 length is 15 residues. The CDR3 region is CASSETGGPYNEQFF. In nucleotides, the CDR3 is TGTGCCAGCAGTGAGACGGGAGGGCCATACAATGAGCAGTTCTTC.

The V gene is TRBV9, the J gene TRBJ1-2, with 10 bases that match TRBD1. Germline V gene data show CDR1 as SGDLS and CDR2 as YYNGEE. The trim removed 0 bases at V and 3 bases at J, leaving 2 bases unmatched. This CDR3 has 15 residues. CDR3 sequence reads: CASSVEGQGYYGYTF. CDR3 nucleotides: TGTGCCAGCAGCGTAGAGGGACAGGGGTACTATGGCTACACCTTC.

On this clone: Mismatch with germline at one junction end may stem from a read error. V gene TRBV6-5 combines with J gene TRBJ1-2; 11 bases agree with TRBD1. The CDR3 sequence is 12 residues long. CDR1 and CDR2 (germline): MNHEY, SVGAGI. The CDR3 sequence is CASSTTDRGPPF. The CDR3 DNA reads as TGTGCCAGCAGTACCACGGACAGGGGGCCCCCCTTC.

This clone was found once. The chain employs TRBV28 and TRBJ1-1; D is uncertain. Germline V lookup: CDR1 MDHEN, CDR2 SYDVKM. There are 14 residues in the CDR3. The V gene lost 3 bases and the J gene lost 7 bases, with 15 bases spanning the gap. CDR3 sequence: CASSFNGIAGEAFF. The DNA for the CDR3 is TGTGCCAGCAGTTTCAATGGAATTGCGGGTGAAGCTTTCTTT.

The chain carries TRBV5-5 and TRBJ1-5; D may be TRBD1 (5 bases). The germline V gene has CDR1 SGHKS and CDR2 YYEKEE (reference sequence). V gave up 4 bases and J gave up 7 bases, with 18 bases separating them. The CDR3 sequence is 15 residues long. The CDR3 protein is CASSRQTSMGQPQHF. CDR3 sequence (DNA): TGTGCCAGCAGCCGACAGACATCGATGGGACAGCCCCAGCATTTT.

The chain is built from TRBV10-1 and TRBJ2-2; TRBD2 is a possible D gene (6 bases). Germline V CDR1 and CDR2: WNHNN, SYGVQD (reference sequence). This CDR3 region has 12 residues. The germline V and J ends were trimmed by 7 bases and 5 bases, with 8 bases remaining between them. CDR3 amino acids: CASKSGTGELFF. CDR3 DNA sequence: TGCGCCAGCAAAAGCGGGACCGGGGAGCTGTTTTTT.

The DNA for the CDR3 is TGTGCCAGCAGTGAAATGAGGTTGGCTCAGCCCCAGCATTTT. Translated, it gives CASSEMRLAQPQHF. V gene TRBV6-1 combines with J gene TRBJ1-5; D remains ambiguous. The CDR3 runs to 14 residues. Germline V gene sequence: CDR1 MNHNS, CDR2 SASEGT. The V end was cut by 2 bases, the J end by 6 bases, with 11 bases between.

Only one count was recorded for this clone. The chain combines TRBV6-1 with TRBJ2-7, with D perhaps matching TRBD2 (5 bases). Germline assignment: CDR1 MNHNS and CDR2 SASEGT. The ends were cut back, 3 bases at V and 1 base at J, with 10 bases in the middle. CDR3 size: 14 residues. The CDR3 DNA reads as TGTGCCAGCAGTGAGGCGGGCAGGTCCTACGAGCAGTACTTC. Protein sequence: CASSEAGRSYEQYF.

This chain links TRBV19 with TRBJ1-5, with TRBD1 matching 9 bases. The CDR3 contains 16 residues. Germline V CDR1 and CDR2: LNHDA, SQIVND (reference sequence). The V segment lost 3 bases and the J segment 4 bases; nucleotides outside the gene matches: 7. The CDR3 sequence is CASSIGTGYGNQPQHF. The CDR3 region has the DNA TGTGCCAGTAGTATCGGGACAGGGTATGGAAATCAGCCCCAGCATTTT. The entire variable domain, with the rest obtained from reference TRBV19 and TRBJ1-5, is as follows: DGGITQSPKYLFRKEGQNVTLSCEQNLNHDAMYWYRQDPGQGLRLIYYSQIVNDFQKGDIAEGYSVSREKKESFPLTVTSAQKNPTAFYLCASSIGTGYGNQPQHFGDGTRLSIL.

This clone was counted between two and nine times. The chain carries TRBV5-6 and TRBJ2-7; TRBD2 matches 10 bases. CDR1 and CDR2 (germline): SGHDT, YYEEEE. The CDR3 consists of 15 residues. V lost 5 bases to trimming and J lost 4 bases; unmatched junction nucleotides: 9. DNA for the CDR3: TGTGCCAGCAGTCCGGGACTAGCGAATACGTACGAGCAGTACTTC. This sequence encodes CASSPGLANTYEQYF.

CDR3 sequence (DNA): TGTGCCAGCAGCTTGCGCCTCGGGACTAGCGGGGCTACAGATACGCAGTATTTT. It yields the protein CASSLRLGTSGATDTQYF. The chain uses TRBV5-5 and TRBJ2-3, with 13 nucleotides matching TRBD2. The CDR3 runs 18 residues. Germline V gene data show CDR1 as SGHKS and CDR2 as YYEKEE (reference sequence). Germline trimming cut 1 base from V and 3 bases from J; bases unmatched to any gene: 8. The variable domain in full, with the rest retrieved from reference TRBV5-5 and TRBJ2-3, is DAGVTQSPTHLIKTRGQQVTLRCSPISGHKSVSWYQQVLGQGPQFIFQYYEKEERGRGNFPDRFSARQFPNYSSELNVNALLLGDSALYLCASSLRLGTSGATDTQYFGPGTRLTVL.

The chain recombines TRBV2 with TRBJ2-1, with 8 bases identical to TRBD2. This CDR3 is 18 amino acids long. Trimming took 6 bases from V and 5 from J; bases not matched to a gene: 18. Germline V gives CDR1 SNHLY, CDR2 FYNNEI. This CDR3 is CASSALVRGRTTNNEQFF. CDR3 DNA sequence: TGTGCCAGCAGCGCCCTTGTCCGCGGGAGGACTACTAACAATGAGCAGTTCTTC.

This chain joins TRBV7-2 and TRBJ2-3; the D is unclear. V was pared by 5 bases and J by 0 bases, with 6 bases between. Germline-derived CDR1 and CDR2 are SGHTA and FQGNSA. The CDR3 consists of 13 residues. The CDR3 region has the DNA TGTGCCAGCAGCCGTTTCAGCACAGATACGCAGTATTTT. Its protein product is CASSRFSTDTQYF.

This sequence joins TRBV5-1 and TRBJ2-1, with unresolved D. The CDR3 extends over 16 amino acids. Trimming took 4 bases from V and 0 from J, leaving 14 bases between them. Germline V CDR1 and CDR2: SGHRS, YFSETQ. The CDR3 sequence is CASSNGVSSSYNEQFF. The CDR3 DNA sequence: TGCGCCAGCAGCAACGGAGTCTCGAGCTCCTACAATGAGCAGTTCTTC.

The V call is TRBV5-6, the J call TRBJ1-6; tentative D call: TRBD1 (6 bases). Germline CDR1 reads SGHDT; CDR2 reads YYEEEE. V lost 4 bases and J lost 6, with 11 bases in between. The CDR3 is 14 amino acids. In nucleotides, the CDR3 is TGTGCCAGCAGCGCCGGACAGCTTAATTCACCCCTCCACTTT. Encoded protein: CASSAGQLNSPLHF.

In regard to this clone: At the DNA level, this CDR3 is encoded by other sequences in the same sample as well. The chain uses TRBV2 and TRBJ1-4, with 8 bases aligning to TRBD1. Germline V lookup: CDR1 SNHLY, CDR2 FYNNEI. Trimming removed 6 bases from V and 8 bases from J; junction bases left unmatched: 8. This CDR3 spans 14 amino acids. CDR3 coding DNA: TGTGCCAGCAGCCCCGACAGGGGAGGGGAAAAACTGTTTTTT. Residues: CASSPDRGGEKLFF.

The rearrangement uses TRBV5-5 and TRBJ2-5, with 9 bases identical to TRBD1. Germline lookup yields CDR1 SGHKS and CDR2 YYEKEE (reference sequence). The V and J ends lost 5 bases and 5 bases, in that order; junction bases with no gene match: 4. This CDR3 has 13 residues. This chain's CDR3 is CASRTGGGETQYF. CDR3 bases: TGTGCCAGCAGGACAGGGGGAGGGGAGACCCAGTACTTC.

There are a few counts of this clone. The chain recombines TRBV29-1 with TRBJ2-4, with 7 positions matching TRBD1. Looked up from germline, CDR1 is SQVTM and CDR2 is ANQGSEA. V shed 4 bases and J 10 bases; nucleotides not matched to a gene: 10. CDR3 length: 13 amino acids. CDR3 in DNA: TGCAGCGTTGGGAGGCAGGGGGTGGGTATTCAGTACTTC. Translation gives CSVGRQGVGIQYF.

The chain recombines TRBV29-1 with TRBJ2-1; TRBD2 matches at 12 bases. The CDR3 is made up of 14 amino acids. The J segment lost 5 bases and the V segment lost 4 bases, leaving 3 bases of the junction unmatched. Germline loops: CDR1 SQVTM, CDR2 ANQGSEA. CDR3 amino acids: CSVGLAGDHNEQFF. The CDR3 DNA is TGCAGCGTTGGACTAGCGGGAGATCACAATGAGCAGTTCTTC.

V and J are TRBV18 and TRBJ2-1, with TRBD1 identical over 9 bases. This CDR3 contains 16 residues. Unmatched junction bases numbered 10, after V lost 2 bases and J lost 8 bases. CDR1 is KGHSH and CDR2 is LQKENI in the germline V gene. CDR3 nucleotide sequence: TGTGCCAGCTCACCAGGGACAGGGCTTAAGGGGGATGAGCAGTTCTTC. Translating gives CASSPGTGLKGDEQFF.

The gene calls are TRBV6-1 and TRBJ1-5; 7 bases map to TRBD1. Germline CDR1 is MNHNS and CDR2 is SASEGT. The ends lost 2 bases at V and 6 bases at J; junction bases unmatched: 4. This CDR3 is 14 amino acids long. CDR3 sequence reads: CASSERQGGQPQHF. The CDR3 DNA is TGTGCCAGCAGTGAAAGACAGGGTGGTCAGCCCCAGCATTTT.

This clone has a handful of counts. The rearrangement uses TRBV9 and TRBJ2-1; D gene unclear. Per germline, CDR1 SGDLS and CDR2 YYNGEE. Deletions cut 4 bases from V and 7 bases from J, with 12 bases between. The CDR3 length is 13 residues. Written as DNA, the CDR3 is TGTGCCAGCAGCCCACCCCACAGTAATGAGCAGTTCTTC. Translating gives CASSPPHSNEQFF.

To note about this clone: One end of the junction is discordant with germline, which a read error may explain. Distinct nucleotide sequences in the sample also encode this CDR3. The rearrangement links TRBV18 to TRBJ1-1; the D gene is possibly TRBD1 (6 bases). The CDR3 runs to 14 residues. The germline CDR1 and CDR2 sequences are KGHSH and LQKENI. CDR3 nucleotide sequence: TGTGCCAGCTCCCCACGGACAGAGAACACTGAAGCTTTCTTT. It specifies CASSPRTENTEAFF.

The V and J genes are TRBV19 and TRBJ2-5, with 9 bases that match TRBD1. The DNA end is a closer match to TRBJ2-7, so the J assignment may be wrong. Germline CDR1 LNHDA, CDR2 SQIVND (reference sequence). This CDR3 contains 16 residues. CDR3 nucleotides: TGTGCCAGTAGTAAGGGACCGGGACAGGGAACCTACGAGCAGTACTTC. Protein product: CASSKGPGQGTYEQYF.

The genes are TRBV11-2 and TRBJ2-3; 9 nucleotides agree with TRBD1. Germline V lookup: CDR1 SGHAT, CDR2 FQNNGV. The CDR3 runs 14 residues. V shed 5 bases, J shed 4 bases, and the junction held 4 bases outside the gene matches. The CDR3 nucleotides read TGTGCCAGCAGCCAACGGACAGGGGCAGATACGCAGTATTTT. Its translation: CASSQRTGADTQYF.

The chain combines TRBV4-1 with TRBJ1-1; D call uncertain. The CDR3 is 16 amino acids. Per the germline V gene, CDR1 is MGHRA and CDR2 is YSYEKL. The V gene lost 0 bases and the J gene lost 1 base, with 12 bases spanning the gap. The CDR3 DNA sequence: TGCGCCAGCAGCCAAGATTATGGACTCTCGAACACTGAAGCTTTCTTT. Translated, it gives CASSQDYGLSNTEAFF.

The genes are TRBV19 and TRBJ1-4; D might be TRBD1 (6 bases). CDR1 LNHDA and CDR2 SQIVND come from the germline V gene (reference sequence). The CDR3 spans 15 residues. Trimming stripped 3 bases from V and 4 bases from J, with 12 bases between. The CDR3 spells CASSMEAGVNEKLFF. CDR3 coding DNA: TGTGCCAGTAGTATGGAAGCAGGGGTTAATGAAAAACTGTTTTTT. Full variable domain (rest looked up from reference TRBV19 and TRBJ1-4): DGGITQSPKYLFRKEGQNVTLSCEQNLNHDAMYWYRQDPGQGLRLIYYSQIVNDFQKGDIAEGYSVSREKKESFPLTVTSAQKNPTAFYLCASSMEAGVNEKLFFGSGTQLSVL.